This T cell receptor (beta chain) came from a study of T-cell memory formation after mild COVID-19. TCRdb processed the 5' RACE reads anew with MiXCR; each CDR3 protein has one entry. The table has roughly 100,000 distinct CDR3 sequences, approximately 13% seen once. J lost 0 bases, V lost 5 bases, and 13 bases had no gene match. Germline CDR1 SEHNR, CDR2 FQNEAQ (reference sequence). This CDR3 contains 18 residues. This sequence was found in an adult woman who had mild COVID-19 (a few samples of this study predate the infection). Cell type and time point are not known. Material for sequencing was PBMCs or a T cell subset sorted from them (not recorded which). J is TRBJ2-3 and V is TRBV7-9, with 8 bases that match TRBD1. DNA for the CDR3: TGTGCCAGCAGCCAAGATCCCGGGACAGGTTCTAGCACAGATACGCAGTATTTT. This gives the protein CASSQDPGTGSSTDTQYF.